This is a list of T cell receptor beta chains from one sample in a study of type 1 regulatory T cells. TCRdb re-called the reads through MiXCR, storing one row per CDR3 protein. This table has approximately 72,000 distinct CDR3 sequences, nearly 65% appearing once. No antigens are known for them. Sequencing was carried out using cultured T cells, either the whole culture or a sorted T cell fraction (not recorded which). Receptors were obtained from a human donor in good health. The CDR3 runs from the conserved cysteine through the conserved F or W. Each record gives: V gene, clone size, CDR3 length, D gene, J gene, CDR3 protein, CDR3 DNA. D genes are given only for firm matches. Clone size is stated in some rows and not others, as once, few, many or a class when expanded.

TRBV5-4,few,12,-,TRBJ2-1,CASSLEYNEQFF,TGTGCCAGCAGCTTGGAGTACAATGAGCAGTTCTTC
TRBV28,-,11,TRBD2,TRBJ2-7,CASSLLGGTYF,TGTGCCAGCAGTCTACTCGGGGGGACGTACTTC
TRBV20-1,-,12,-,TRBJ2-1,CSARVAGSGQFF,TGCAGTGCTAGGGTTGCGGGATCGGGGCAGTTCTTC
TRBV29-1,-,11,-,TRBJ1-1,CSVFIGSEAFF,TGCAGCGTTTTTATTGGGTCTGAAGCTTTCTTT
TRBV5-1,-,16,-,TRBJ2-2,CASSRRGGGNTGELFF,TGCGCCAGCAGCCGTCGGGGAGGAGGGAACACCGGGGAGCTGTTTTTT
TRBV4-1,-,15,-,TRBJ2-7,CASSQRGHGDYEQYF,TGCGCCAGCAGCCAACGGGGACACGGAGACTACGAGCAGTACTTC
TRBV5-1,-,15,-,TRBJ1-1,CASSLDGTLNTEAFF,TGCGCCAGCAGCTTGGATGGGACACTGAACACTGAAGCTTTCTTT
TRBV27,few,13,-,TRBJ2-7,CASSFQGGDEQYF,TGTGCCAGCAGTTTCCAAGGTGGGGACGAGCAGTACTTC
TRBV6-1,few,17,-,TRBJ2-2,CASTPSGARVNTGELFF,TGTGCCAGCACCCCAAGTGGGGCCAGGGTGAACACCGGGGAGCTGTTTTTT
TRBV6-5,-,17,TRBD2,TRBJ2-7,CASSYSLAGVVSYEQYF,TGTGCCAGCAGTTACTCCCTAGCGGGAGTAGTATCCTACGAGCAGTACTTC